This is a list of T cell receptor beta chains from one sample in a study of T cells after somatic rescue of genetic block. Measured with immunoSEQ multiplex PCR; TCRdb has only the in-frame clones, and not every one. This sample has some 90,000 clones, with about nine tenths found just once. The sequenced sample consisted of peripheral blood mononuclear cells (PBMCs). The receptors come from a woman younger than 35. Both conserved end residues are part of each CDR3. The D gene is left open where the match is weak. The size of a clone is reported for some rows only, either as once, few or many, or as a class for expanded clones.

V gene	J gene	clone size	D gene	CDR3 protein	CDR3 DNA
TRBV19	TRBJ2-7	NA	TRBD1	CASSTTGIDEQYF	TGTGCCAGTAGCACGACAGGGATCGACGAGCAGTACTTC
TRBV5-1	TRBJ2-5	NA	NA	CASSPDRETQYF	TGCGCCAGCAGCCCGGACCGGGAGACCCAGTACTTC
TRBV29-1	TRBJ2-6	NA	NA	CSGGEGTSGANVLTF	TGCAGCGGTGGTGAGGGAACATCTGGGGCCAACGTCCTGACTTTC
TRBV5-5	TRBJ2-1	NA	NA	CASSLAWGPLTEQFF	TGTGCCAGCAGCTTGGCCTGGGGCCCCCTTACTGAGCAGTTCTTC
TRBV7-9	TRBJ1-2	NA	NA	CASSLGHGGIYGYTF	TGTGCCAGCAGCTTAGGACACGGGGGAATCTATGGCTACACCTTC
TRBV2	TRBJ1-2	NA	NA	CASSWDRYGYTF	TGTGCCAGCAGTTGGGACCGGTATGGCTACACCTTC
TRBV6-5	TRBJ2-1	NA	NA	CASSWSPPAHYNEQFF	TGTGCCAGCAGTTGGAGTCCACCCGCCCACTACAATGAGCAGTTCTTC
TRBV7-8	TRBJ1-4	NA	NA	CASSFGRTDEKLFF	TGTGCCAGCAGCTTTGGACGAACTGACGAAAAACTGTTTTTT
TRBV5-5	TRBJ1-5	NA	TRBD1	CASSLEGAGNQPQHF	TGTGCCAGCAGCTTGGAGGGGGCCGGGAATCAGCCCCAGCATTTT
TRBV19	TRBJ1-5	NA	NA	CASSREAQPQHF	TGTGCCAGTAGTCGGGAGGCTCAGCCCCAGCATTTT
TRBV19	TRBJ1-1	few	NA	CASSTTGMRAEAFF	TGTGCCAGTAGTACAACAGGGATGAGGGCTGAAGCTTTCTTT
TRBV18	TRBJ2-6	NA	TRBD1	CASSPRRGPGANVLTF	TGTGCCAGCTCACCACGTAGGGGGCCTGGGGCCAACGTCCTGACTTTC
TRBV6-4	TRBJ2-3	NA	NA	CASSPGNTDTQYF	TGTGCCAGCAGCCCTGGGAACACAGATACGCAGTATTTT
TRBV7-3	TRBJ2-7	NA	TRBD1	CASSPDRGREQYF	TGTGCCAGCAGCCCAGACAGGGGGCGCGAGCAGTACTTC
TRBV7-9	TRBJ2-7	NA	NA	CASSPQNSYEQYF	TGTGCCAGCAGCCCGCAGAACAGTTACGAGCAGTACTTC
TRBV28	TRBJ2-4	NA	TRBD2	CASSLPGTSENIQYF	TGTGCCAGCAGTCTCCCCGGGACTAGCGAAAACATTCAGTACTTC
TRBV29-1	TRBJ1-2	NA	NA	CSVGSDQGFNYGYTF	TGCAGCGTTGGGTCTGATCAGGGATTTAACTATGGCTACACCTTC
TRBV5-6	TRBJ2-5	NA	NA	CASSLAGAGRQETQYF	TGTGCCAGCAGCTTGGCCGGAGCGGGCCGCCAAGAGACCCAGTACTTC
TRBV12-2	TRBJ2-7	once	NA	CASPLGGGTSLEQYF	TGTGCAAGTCCCTTGGGGGGCGGGACCTCCCTCGAGCAGTACTTC
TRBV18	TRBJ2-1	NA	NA	CASSRGTAVNEQFF	TGTGCCAGCTCACGGGGGACTGCCGTCAATGAGCAGTTCTTC
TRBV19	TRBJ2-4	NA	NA	CASRGNVAKNIQYF	TGTGCCAGTAGGGGAAACGTAGCCAAAAACATTCAGTACTTC
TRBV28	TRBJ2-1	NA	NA	CASNLPGIGVEQFF	TGTGCCAGCAACCTGCCAGGGATAGGGGTTGAGCAGTTCTTC
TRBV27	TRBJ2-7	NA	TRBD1	CASSLTGGREQYF	TGTGCCAGCAGTTTAACAGGGGGGAGGGAGCAGTACTTC
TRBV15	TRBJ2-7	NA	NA	CATSSVYGGSIYEQYF	TGTGCCACCAGCAGTGTATACGGGGGTTCCATCTACGAGCAGTACTTC
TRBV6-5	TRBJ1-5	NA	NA	CASSANQPQHF	TGTGCCAGCAGCGCGAATCAGCCCCAGCATTTT
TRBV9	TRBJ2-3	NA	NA	CASSLGWSTDTQYF	TGTGCCAGCAGCCTGGGATGGAGCACAGATACGCAGTATTTT
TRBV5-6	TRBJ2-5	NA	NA	CASSQGLRQETQYF	TGTGCCAGCAGCCAGGGGCTGAGGCAAGAGACCCAGTACTTC
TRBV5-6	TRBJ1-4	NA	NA	CASSVEQREKLFF	TGTGCCAGCAGCGTGGAACAAAGGGAAAAACTGTTTTTT
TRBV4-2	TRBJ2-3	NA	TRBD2	CASSHVAGATQYF	TGTGCCAGCAGCCATGTAGCGGGAGCTACGCAGTATTTT
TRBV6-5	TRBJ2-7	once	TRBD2	CASSESGRADEQYF	TGTGCCAGCAGCGAAAGCGGGAGGGCCGACGAGCAGTACTTC
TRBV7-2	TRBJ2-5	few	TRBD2	CASSSYPGLAGVETQYF	TGTGCCAGCAGCTCCTACCCGGGACTAGCGGGAGTGGAGACCCAGTACTTC
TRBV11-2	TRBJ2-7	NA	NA	CASSTGRASSYEQYF	TGTGCCAGCAGCACGGGGCGTGCTTCCTCCTACGAGCAGTACTTC
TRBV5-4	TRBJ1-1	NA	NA	CASSLDRVNTEAFF	TGTGCCAGCAGCTTGGACAGGGTAAACACTGAAGCTTTCTTT
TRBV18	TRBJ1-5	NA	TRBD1	CASSHGQGHQPQHF	TGTGCCAGCTCACACGGACAGGGCCATCAGCCCCAGCATTTT
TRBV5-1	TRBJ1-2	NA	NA	CASSLDGTYGYTF	TGCGCCAGCAGCTTAGACGGGACCTATGGCTACACCTTC
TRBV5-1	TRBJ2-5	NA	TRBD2	CASSKRTSGPQETQYF	TGCGCCAGCAGCAAACGGACTAGCGGGCCCCAAGAGACCCAGTACTTC
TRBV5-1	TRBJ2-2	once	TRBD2	CASSLRTSGASNTGELFF	TGCGCCAGCAGCTTAAGGACTAGCGGGGCATCGAACACCGGGGAGCTGTTTTTT
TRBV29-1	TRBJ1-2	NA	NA	CSVARSGVYGYTF	TGCAGCGTTGCGCGGTCAGGGGTCTATGGCTACACCTTC
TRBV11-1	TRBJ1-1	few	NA	CASSLVKNTEAFF	TGTGCCAGCAGCTTAGTGAAGAACACTGAAGCTTTCTTT
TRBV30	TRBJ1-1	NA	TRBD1	CAWGTGTATEAFF	TGTGCCTGGGGGACAGGGACTGCCACTGAAGCTTTCTTT
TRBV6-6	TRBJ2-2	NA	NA	CASSYEVGELFF	TGTGCCAGCAGTTATGAGGTCGGGGAGCTGTTTTTT
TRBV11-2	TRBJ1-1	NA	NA	CASSFPDTEAFF	TGTGCCAGCAGCTTTCCCGACACTGAAGCTTTCTTT